One and the same sample provided the 10 T cell receptor beta chains below, sequenced in a study of blood T cell repertoires in COVID-19. The protocol was immunoSEQ multiplex PCR, while the TCRdb copy is restricted to in-frame clones and leaves out a portion. This sample has about 290,000 clones; around 88% occur once, and the top ten carry approximately 4.3%. The sequenced sample consisted of peripheral blood. The origin of the receptors is a man aged 40-49 years with acute or convalescent COVID-19.

The V and J genes are TRBV5-1 and TRBJ1-2; D unresolved. Trimming shortened V by 1 base and J by 1 base, and 5 bases separated the two germline ends. This CDR3 contains 13 residues. Looked up from germline, CDR1 is SGHRS and CDR2 is YFSETQ. In DNA form, the CDR3 reads TGCGCCAGCAGCTTGATCAGTAACTATGGCTACACCTTC. It is translated as CASSLISNYGYTF.

The genes are TRBV12-5 and TRBJ1-4; possible D gene TRBD1, 5 bases. The CDR3 is 14 residues long. The germline CDR1 and CDR2 sequences are LGHNT and FRNRAP. V was shortened by 6 bases and J by 1 base, with 9 bases between the two germline ends. The CDR3 DNA follows: TGTGCTAGTGGCGGGGGTGGAACTAATGAAAAACTGTTTTTT. Residues: CASGGGGTNEKLFF. Drawing the rest from reference TRBV12-5 and TRBJ1-4, the complete variable domain is DARVTQTPRHKVTEMGQEVTMRCQPILGHNTVFWYRQTMMQGLELLAYFRNRAPLDDSGMPKDRFSAEMPDATLATLKIQPSEPRDSAVYFCASGGGGTNEKLFFGSGTQLSVL.

V is TRBV7-9 and J is TRBJ1-4; the match to TRBD1 covers 7 bases. The CDR3 loop spans 13 amino acids. Trimming removed 1 base from V and 7 bases from J; junction bases left unmatched: 0. CDR1 is SEHNR and CDR2 is FQNEAQ in the germline V gene (reference sequence). In nucleotides, the CDR3 is TGTGCCAGCAGCTTAGAGGGGGCTGAAAAACTGTTTTTT. Translation gives CASSLEGAEKLFF.

V usage is TRBV7-9 and J usage is TRBJ1-1; no clear D gene. Trimming took off 2 bases at V and 1 base at J, with 8 bases between the two ends. The germline gives CDR1 SEHNR, CDR2 FQNEAQ (reference sequence). The CDR3 is 14 residues long. In DNA form, the CDR3 reads TGTGCCAGCAGCTTAACGGCAGGGAACACTGAAGCTTTCTTT. Translation gives CASSLTAGNTEAFF. Full variable domain (remainder filled in from reference TRBV7-9 and TRBJ1-1): DTGVSQNPRHKITKRGQNVTFRCDPISEHNRLYWYRQTLGQGPEFLTYFQNEAQLEKSRLLSDRFSAERPKGSFSTLEIQRTEQGDSAMYLCASSLTAGNTEAFFGQGTRLTVV.

The rearrangement uses TRBV5-6 and TRBJ1-3; D not certain. Germline CDR1 SGHDT, CDR2 YYEEEE. This CDR3 spans 13 amino acids. Trimming left V 0 bases short and J 4 bases short, with 5 bases between. Here the CDR3 DNA reads TGTGCCAGCAGCTTGGCAGGAGGAAACACCATATATTTT. This translates into CASSLAGGNTIYF.

The chain has TRBV5-1 and TRBJ2-3, with 9 positions matching TRBD2. Germline V gene sequence: CDR1 SGHRS, CDR2 YFSETQ. The CDR3 consists of 16 residues. V lost 1 base and J lost 4; bases outside the gene matches: 7. The CDR3 nucleotides are TGCGCCAGCAGCTTGTCTTCTAGCGGGGTTGCAGATACGCAGTATTTT. Amino acid sequence: CASSLSSSGVADTQYF. The full variable domain, with the rest looked up from reference TRBV5-1 and TRBJ2-3, is KAGVTQTPRYLIKTRGQQVTLSCSPISGHRSVSWYQQTPGQGLQFLFEYFSETQRNKGNFPGRFSGRQFSNSRSEMNVSTLELGDSALYLCASSLSSSGVADTQYFGPGTRLTVL.

A few counts support this clone. V usage is TRBV6-2 or TRBV6-3 and J usage is TRBJ1-2; D is unclear. CDR1 is MNHEY and CDR2 is SVGEGT in the germline V gene. Trimming pared 4 bases from V and 8 bases from J, leaving 20 bases between. This CDR3 is 15 amino acids long. The CDR3 sequence is CASSSREGSVGGYTF. In DNA form, the CDR3 reads TGTGCCAGCAGTTCCCGGGAGGGATCCGTCGGGGGCTACACCTTC.

The V call is TRBV9, the J call TRBJ2-7, with a possible D match to TRBD2 (6 bases). Germline values: CDR1 SGDLS, CDR2 YYNGEE. V was trimmed by 0 bases and J by 2 bases, leaving 12 bases between them. The length of the CDR3 is 15 residues. For the CDR3, the DNA is TGTGCCAGCAGCGTAGATGGTAGCGGAGCCTACGAGCAGTACTTC. Translated, it gives CASSVDGSGAYEQYF.

This chain joins TRBV27 and TRBJ1-5; D may be TRBD1 (6 bases). The ends were cut back, 6 bases at V and 6 bases at J, with 15 bases in the middle. This CDR3 has 14 amino acids. Germline assignment: CDR1 MNHEY and CDR2 SMNVEV (reference sequence). The CDR3 protein is CASRLGGAGQPQHF. The CDR3 region has the DNA TGTGCCAGCAGGCTGGGGGGGGCGGGTCAGCCCCAGCATTTT.

V gene TRBV4-1 combines with J gene TRBJ1-1, with D unclear. CDR1 MGHRA and CDR2 YSYEKL come from the germline V gene. The CDR3 spans 15 residues. The V end lost 2 bases, the J end lost 0 bases, and 10 bases lay between the germline ends. In DNA, the CDR3 is TGCGCCAGCAGCCAATGGGAGAGAATGAACACTGAAGCTTTCTTT. Protein sequence: CASSQWERMNTEAFF.